The 13 T cell receptor beta chains in this list originate from one sample, sequenced in a study of CD8 T cells in cerebrospinal fluid in Alzheimer's disease. From its re-call of the 10x single-cell sequencing reads, TCRdb lists each CDR3 protein once, without DNA. The listing records fewer than 1,500 distinct CDR3 sequences. The specimen was cerebrospinal fluid. The receptor set was obtained from a human donor with mild cognitive impairment.

Its frequency marks this clonotype as medium-sized. V gene TRBV6-2 or TRBV6-3 combines with J gene TRBJ1-1; the D call of TRBD1 rests on TCRdb alone, since no DNA is present to check it. Germline V CDR1 and CDR2: MNHEY, SVGEGT. The CDR3 contains 14 residues. CDR3: CASSSPEYRGKAFF.

This clonotype ranks as medium-sized in terms of frequency. The CDR3: CASSARDRVYNEQFF. This rearrangement joins TRBV7-2 to TRBJ2-1; TCRdb gives TRBD1 as the D gene, but with no DNA this cannot be confirmed. The germline V gene encodes CDR1 SGHTA and CDR2 FQGNSA. This CDR3 contains 15 residues. The variable domain in full, with the rest retrieved from reference TRBV7-2 and TRBJ2-1, is GAGVSQSPSNKVTEKGKDVELRCDPISGHTALYWYRQSLGQGLEFLIYFQGNSAPDKSGLPSDRFSAERTGGSVSTLTIQRTQQEDSAVYLCASSARDRVYNEQFFGPGTRLTVL.

By frequency, this clonotype registers medium-sized. The chain employs TRBV5-1 and TRBJ1-1; TCRdb names TRBD1, which stays unverified in the absence of DNA. Germline CDR1 SGHRS, CDR2 YFSETQ. CDR3 length equals 18 residues. The CDR3 loop is CASSSTPGQGFRNTEAFF. Full variable domain (missing parts from reference TRBV5-1 and TRBJ1-1): KAGVTQTPRYLIKTRGQQVTLSCSPISGHRSVSWYQQTPGQGLQFLFEYFSETQRNKGNFPGRFSGRQFSNSRSEMNVSTLELGDSALYLCASSSTPGQGFRNTEAFFGQGTRLTVV.

This clonotype registers medium-sized (0.01 to 0.1%) by frequency. Here the CDR3 reads CSVGQGYYGYTF. The chain recombines TRBV29-1 with TRBJ1-2; there is no DNA to check the TCRdb D call of TRBD1. The CDR3 runs to 12 residues. Germline CDR1 is SQVTM and CDR2 is ANQGSEA.

The rearrangement joins TRBV14 to TRBJ1-1; lacking DNA, the TRBD1 call made by TCRdb goes unchecked. The CDR3 runs to 13 residues. Germline V gene lookup returns CDR1 SGHDN and CDR2 FVKESK. CDR3 residues: CASSVPGTSKAFF.

The chain uses TRBV4-3 and TRBJ2-2; the D gene TCRdb calls, TRBD2, cannot be checked with no DNA. Germline CDR1 reads LGHNA; CDR2 reads YSLEER. The CDR3 has 18 residues. This chain's CDR3 is CASSQGSAGGPPTGELFF.

The chain recombines TRBV6-5 with TRBJ2-1; the D call from TCRdb, TRBD2, cannot be confirmed without DNA. CDR3 length: 17 residues. CDR1 and CDR2 from the germline V gene are MNHEY and SVGAGI. CDR3 region: CASGPLGTSGRRDEQFF.

This clonotype is called large (0.1 to 1%) based on its frequency. V usage is TRBV7-8 and J usage is TRBJ2-7; the D call from TCRdb, TRBD2, cannot be confirmed without DNA. This CDR3 is built from 15 residues. Germline loops: CDR1 SGHVS, CDR2 FQNEAQ. The CDR3: CASSLFKGLNYEQYF.

This clonotype shows up as large by frequency. V gene TRBV6-1 combines with J gene TRBJ2-1. The CDR3 has 15 amino acids. Germline CDR1 is MNHNS and CDR2 is SASEGT. The CDR3 is CASSSAFNSYNEQFF.

According to its frequency, this clonotype is medium-sized (0.01 to 0.1%). The J gene is TRBJ1-6, the V gene TRBV6-2 or TRBV6-3. The CDR3 spans 12 residues. CDR1 and CDR2 from the germline V gene are MNHEY and SVGEGT. CDR3 loop: CASSAYNSPLHF.

V and J are TRBV7-4 and TRBJ2-7; the D gene TCRdb calls, TRBD1, cannot be checked with no DNA. The CDR3 is 14 residues long. Per germline, CDR1 SGHVT and CDR2 SQSDAQ. The CDR3 sequence is CASSSRQGRYEQYF. The entire variable domain, with the rest obtained from reference TRBV7-4 and TRBJ2-7, is as follows: GAGVSQSPRYKVAKRGRDVALRCDSISGHVTLYWYRQTLGQGSEVLTYSQSDAQRDKSGRPSGRFSAERPERSVSTLKIQRTEQGDSAVYLCASSSRQGRYEQYFGPGTRLTVT.

Frequency places this clonotype as medium-sized. The chain is built from TRBV29-1 and TRBJ1-4; TCRdb indicates TRBD1, and absent DNA this call remains unverified. This CDR3 contains 14 residues. Germline lookup yields CDR1 SQVTM and CDR2 ANQGSEA. CDR3 loop: CSVEAGLTNEKLFF.

This chain connects TRBV30 to TRBJ2-7; no DNA is available, so the TRBD1 call from TCRdb remains unchecked. Per the germline V gene, CDR1 is GTSNPN and CDR2 is SVGIG (reference sequence). This CDR3 contains 12 residues. This chain's CDR3 is CAWSEFGRGQYF.